The T cell receptor beta chain under discussion was sequenced for a study of shared clonotypes between healthy human individuals. Naive CD8 cells, CD45RO-negative and positively selected for CCR7, excluded terminally differentiated effector memory CD45RA+ cells. Those who donated were healthy HIV-negative adults, with no recent acute infections or vaccinations reported. The table came from immunoSEQ multiplex PCR; TCRdb's copy has only in-frame clones and leaves some out. The repertoire holds around 1.9 million clones, with roughly 91% as singletons. The receptor's source is a man between 18 and 29 years old in good health. Some clones in this sample may be carry-over from other donors' samples. Sequenced input: naive CD8+ T cells from PBMCs.

DNA for the CDR3: TGTGCCAGCAGCGTAGGTCTGGGGGAGGCCTATGGCTACACCTTC. Its protein is CASSVGLGEAYGYTF. The chain recombines TRBV9 with TRBJ1-2, with a possible D match to TRBD1 (5 bases). CDR1 is SGDLS and CDR2 is YYNGEE in the germline V gene. The V gene lost 0 bases and the J gene lost 4 bases, with 13 bases spanning the gap. The CDR3 consists of 15 residues.